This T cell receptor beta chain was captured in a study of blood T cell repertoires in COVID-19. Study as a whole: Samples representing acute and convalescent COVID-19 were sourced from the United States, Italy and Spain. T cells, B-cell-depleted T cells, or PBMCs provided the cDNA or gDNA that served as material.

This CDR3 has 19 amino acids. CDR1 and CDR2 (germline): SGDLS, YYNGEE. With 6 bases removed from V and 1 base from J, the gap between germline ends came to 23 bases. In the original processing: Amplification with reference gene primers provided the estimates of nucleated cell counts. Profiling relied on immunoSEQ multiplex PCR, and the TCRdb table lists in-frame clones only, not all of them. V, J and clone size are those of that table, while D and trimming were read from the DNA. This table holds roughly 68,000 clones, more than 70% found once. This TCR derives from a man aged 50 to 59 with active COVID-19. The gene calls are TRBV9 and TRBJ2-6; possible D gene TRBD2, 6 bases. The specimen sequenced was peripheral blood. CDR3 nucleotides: TGTGCCAGCACCTATTCCGGGACTCCAAACCCGTCTGGGGCCAACGTCCTGACTTTC. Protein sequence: CASTYSGTPNPSGANVLTF.